These 2 T cell receptor beta chains originate from one sample sequenced in a study of blood T cell repertoires in COVID-19. Clones were read by immunoSEQ multiplex PCR, and TCRdb kept only the in-frame ones, dropping some. The repertoire holds over 120,000 clones, about 83% seen once, with under 9% in the top ten. The sample was peripheral blood. All receptors derive from a woman between 45 and 60 years old with active or convalescent COVID-19.

V is TRBV7-3 and J is TRBJ2-2; tentatively, D is TRBD1 (5 bases). The CDR3 runs 16 residues. Deletions cut 2 bases from V and 2 bases from J, with 12 bases between. Germline V gene lookup returns CDR1 SGHTA and CDR2 FQGTGA. CDR3 sequence (DNA): TGTGCCAGCAGCTTATTGCGCAGGGCCAACACCGGGGAGCTGTTTTTT. This gives the protein CASSLLRRANTGELFF.

The rearrangement joins TRBV7-9 to TRBJ1-1, with 10 nucleotides matching TRBD1. CDR1 and CDR2 from the germline V gene are SEHNR and FQNEAQ (reference sequence). This CDR3 spans 15 amino acids. Unmatched junction bases numbered 7, after V lost 5 bases and J lost 4 bases. CDR3 amino acids: CASSPGTGVPTEAFF. The CDR3, as DNA: TGTGCCAGCAGCCCCGGGACAGGGGTACCCACTGAAGCTTTCTTT.